The 15 T cell receptor beta chains below all came from one sample that was sequenced in a study of T cells in narcolepsy. The data were produced by immunoSEQ multiplex PCR, yet TCRdb's version contains in-frame clones alone and is incomplete. The sample comprises tens of thousands of clones, roughly 80% of which are singletons, and 1.3% rests with the top ten. The sequencing input was CD45RA- memory CD4+ T cells from PBMCs. All receptors derive from a human donor with narcolepsy.

The V and J genes are TRBV2 and TRBJ1-2; D not certain. From germline, CDR1 is SNHLY and CDR2 FYNNEI. V dropped 1 base and J dropped 6 bases, with 9 bases sitting between them. The CDR3 consists of 13 residues. The CDR3 coding sequence is TGTGCCAGCAGTGAAGGAGACCGGAATGGCTACACCTTC. This sequence encodes CASSEGDRNGYTF.

This clone has only one observation. The chain combines TRBV19 with TRBJ2-6; D may be TRBD2 (5 bases). Per germline, CDR1 LNHDA and CDR2 SQIVND (reference sequence). The V end was cut by 3 bases, the J end by 1 base, with 13 bases between. The CDR3 sequence is 17 residues long. CDR3 nucleotide sequence: TGTGCCAGTAGTATCACGGCTCGGGGATCTGGGGCCAACGTCCTGACTTTC. As protein: CASSITARGSGANVLTF.

This CDR3 is CASSPRTSGSLGNEQFF. The CDR3 DNA follows: TGTGCCAGCAGCCCCCGGACTAGCGGGTCATTAGGGAATGAGCAGTTCTTC. The chain is built from TRBV9 and TRBJ2-1; TRBD2 agrees at 11 bases. V trimming: 4 bases; J trimming: 7 bases; junction bases outside the gene matches: 13. The germline V gene encodes CDR1 SGDLS and CDR2 YYNGEE. The CDR3 is 17 amino acids. Full variable domain (remainder filled in from reference TRBV9 and TRBJ2-1): DSGVTQTPKHLITATGQRVTLRCSPRSGDLSVYWYQQSLDQGLQFLIQYYNGEERAKGNILERFSAQQFPDLHSELNLSSLELGDSALYFCASSPRTSGSLGNEQFFGPGTRLTVL.

The chain combines TRBV29-1 with TRBJ1-4, with D tentatively TRBD1 (5 bases). The germline CDR1 and CDR2 sequences are SQVTM and ANQGSEA. The CDR3 sequence is 13 residues long. V was clipped by 5 bases and J by 5 bases, with 12 bases between them. The CDR3 reads CSVRGMSNEKLFF. Written as DNA, the CDR3 is TGCAGCGTTCGGGGGATGTCAAATGAAAAACTGTTTTTT. Variable domain in full (rest from reference TRBV29-1 and TRBJ1-4): SAVISQKPSRDICQRGTSLTIQCQVDSQVTMMFWYRQQPGQSLTLIATANQGSEATYESGFVIDKFPISRPNLTFSTLTVSNMSPEDSSIYLCSVRGMSNEKLFFGSGTQLSVL.

Of note for this clone: The same CDR3 is also encoded by other DNA sequences in this sample. The V and J genes are TRBV14 and TRBJ1-2; D may be TRBD1 (6 bases). Germline V gene sequence: CDR1 SGHDN, CDR2 FVKESK. The CDR3 runs 13 residues. V lost 4 bases and J 6 bases, leaving 12 bases between the germline ends. The CDR3 loop is CASSPHTGNGYTF. The DNA for the CDR3 is TGTGCCAGCAGCCCTCATACAGGGAATGGCTACACCTTC.

This chain links TRBV5-4 with TRBJ2-5; 9 nucleotides agree with TRBD1. CDR3 size: 18 residues. The J segment lost 2 bases and the V segment lost 3 bases, leaving 14 bases of the junction unmatched. Germline values: CDR1 SGHNT, CDR2 YYREEE (reference sequence). The chain's CDR3 is CASSWGTGRESGQETQYF. The CDR3 DNA reads as TGTGCCAGCAGCTGGGGGACAGGGCGGGAAAGTGGTCAAGAGACCCAGTACTTC.

The chain recombines TRBV5-1 with TRBJ2-7; TRBD1 matches at 12 bases. CDR1 and CDR2 (germline): SGHRS, YFSETQ. J gave up 5 bases and V 1 base, and 10 bases lay outside the gene matches. This CDR3 contains 17 residues. CDR3 nucleotide sequence: TGCGCCAGCAGCTTGAACCCGGGACAGGGGGCTATAAACGAGCAGTACTTC. Protein sequence: CASSLNPGQGAINEQYF.

This clone was observed a few times. This chain connects TRBV28 to TRBJ2-7; D ambiguous. Germline-derived CDR1 and CDR2 are MDHEN and SYDVKM. The CDR3 extends over 13 amino acids. V lost 7 bases to trimming and J lost 3 bases, with 13 bases between them. CDR3 sequence reads: CASTTGSRYEQYF. The CDR3 DNA sequence: TGTGCCAGCACCACGGGCAGCCGCTACGAGCAGTACTTC. The full variable domain, rest sourced from reference TRBV28 and TRBJ2-7, is DVKVTQSSRYLVKRTGEKVFLECVQDMDHENMFWYRQDPGLGLRLIYFSYDVKMKEKGDIPEGYSVSREKKERFSLILESASTNQTSMYLCASTTGSRYEQYFGPGTRLTVT.

The chain links TRBV6-5 to TRBJ1-5; D gene ambiguous. The CDR3 is 13 amino acids. The germline CDR1 and CDR2 sequences are MNHEY and SVGAGI. Trimming removed 5 bases from V and 5 bases from J, with 10 bases in between. Written as DNA, the CDR3 is TGTGCCAGCAGTGTCGGTTCCTATCAGCCCCAGCATTTT. It codes for CASSVGSYQPQHF.

This chain links TRBV25-1 with TRBJ2-1; 8 positions match TRBD1. Trimming took 9 bases from V and 3 from J; bases not matched to a gene: 4. Germline assignment: CDR1 MGHDK and CDR2 SYGVNS. The CDR3 has 13 amino acids. Here the CDR3 DNA reads TGTGCCAGTACAGGGGGAGGCTACAATGAGCAGTTCTTC. Translated: CASTGGGYNEQFF. Variable domain in full (rest from reference TRBV25-1 and TRBJ2-1): EADIYQTPRYLVIGTGKKITLECSQTMGHDKMYWYQQDPGMELHLIHYSYGVNSTEKGDLSSESTVSRIRTEHFPLTLESARPSHTSQYLCASTGGGYNEQFFGPGTRLTVL.

This chain uses TRBV7-2 with TRBJ2-7; D remains ambiguous. The CDR3 is 13 residues long. Per germline, CDR1 SGHTA and CDR2 FQGNSA. V was pared by 4 bases and J by 6 bases, with 13 bases between. CDR3 in DNA: TGTGCCAGCAGCTCAGACCCGGGTAGCGAGCAGTACGTC. This sequence encodes CASSSDPGSEQYV.

The chain is built from TRBV5-6 and TRBJ1-2; TRBD1 is a possible D gene (5 bases). V shed 0 bases and J shed 2 bases, with 17 bases lying between them. The CDR3 totals 17 residues. Germline assignment: CDR1 SGHDT and CDR2 YYEEEE. The CDR3 loop reads CASSLVRGRAANYGYTF. DNA for the CDR3: TGTGCCAGCAGCTTGGTTCGGGGGAGAGCGGCCAACTATGGCTACACCTTC.

The genes are TRBV6-1 and TRBJ1-6; no clear D. Germline values: CDR1 MNHNS, CDR2 SASEGT. CDR3 length: 14 amino acids. V gave up 4 bases and J gave up 1 base, with 5 bases separating them. The CDR3 here is CASSGRSYNSPLHF. For the CDR3, the DNA is TGTGCCAGCAGTGGTAGGTCCTATAATTCACCCCTCCACTTT.

V and J are TRBV28 and TRBJ2-5, with a weak D call TRBD1 (7 bases). The germline gives CDR1 MDHEN, CDR2 SYDVKM. V was clipped by 6 bases and J by 5 bases, with 13 bases between them. The CDR3 consists of 13 residues. In nucleotides, the CDR3 is TGTGCCAGCAGGGAACAGGGGAGGGAGACCCAGTACTTC. This codes for CASREQGRETQYF.

The chain couples TRBV6-6 to TRBJ2-3; possibly TRBD2 for D (5 bases). The germline CDR1 and CDR2 sequences are MNHNY and SVGAGI (reference sequence). The CDR3 totals 14 residues. V gave up 2 bases and J gave up 5 bases, with 11 bases separating them. CDR3 sequence: CASSYGLARDTQYF. In DNA form, the CDR3 reads TGTGCCAGCAGTTACGGACTTGCCCGAGATACGCAGTATTTT.